A single sample gave rise to the 2 T cell receptor beta chains below, sequenced in a study of cytomegalovirus exposure and HLA in healthy donors. It was with 60 Vbeta and 13 Jbeta primers that the PCR ran. Assay: immunoSEQ multiplex PCR; the TCRdb copy retains only in-frame clones and omits some. This table lists around 70,000 clones. Source material: PBMCs. Every receptor here comes from a woman aged 25 to 39 in good health and CMV-seronegative.

This chain links TRBV14 with TRBJ2-7, with D hard to call. Germline CDR1 reads SGHDN; CDR2 reads FVKESK. The germline V and J ends were trimmed by 4 bases and 3 bases, with 4 bases remaining between them. CDR3 length: 11 residues. The DNA for the CDR3 is TGTGCCAGCAGCCTGTACTACGAGCAGTACTTC. This codes for CASSLYYEQYF.

V gene TRBV5-1 combines with J gene TRBJ1-1; TRBD1 might be the D (5 bases). Germline V gene sequence: CDR1 SGHRS, CDR2 YFSETQ. The V and J ends lost 3 bases and 4 bases respectively, with 10 bases between them. The CDR3 has 13 residues. The CDR3 protein is CASSSDSATEAFF. CDR3 coding DNA: TGCGCCAGCAGCTCCGACAGTGCCACTGAAGCTTTCTTT. Variable domain in full (rest from reference TRBV5-1 and TRBJ1-1): KAGVTQTPRYLIKTRGQQVTLSCSPISGHRSVSWYQQTPGQGLQFLFEYFSETQRNKGNFPGRFSGRQFSNSRSEMNVSTLELGDSALYLCASSSDSATEAFFGQGTRLTVV.